The 8 T cell receptor beta chains below all came from one sample that was sequenced in a study of regulatory T cells in long-lasting Graves disease. Time point noted: newly diagnosed GD, antithyroid drugs for less than 3 months. There was RNA extracted from PBMCs, and the TCR library was made from it. For TCR beta, libraries came from iRepertoire HTBI primers and Arm-PCR of CDR3 regions. TCRdb used MiXCR to reprocess the multiplex PCR reads, holding one entry per CDR3 protein. Among approximately 230,000 distinct CDR3 sequences listed, approximately 20% were seen once. This material consisted of peripheral blood mononuclear cells (PBMCs), taken at new diagnosis, from a patient treated with antithyroid drugs. The receptors derive from a female donor with Graves disease.

This clonotype was seen repeatedly, ten times or more. J is TRBJ1-2 and V is TRBV12-3 or TRBV12-4; TRBD1 aligns across 7 bases. CDR3 length equals 14 residues. V gave up 3 bases and J gave up 5 bases; unmatched junction bases: 6. The CDR3 region is CASSFVDRAYGYTF. The DNA for the CDR3 is TGTGCCAGCAGTTTTGTCGACAGGGCTTATGGCTACACCTTC.

This clonotype was seen at least ten times. The CDR3 coding sequence is TGTGCCAGCAGCTTAGGGTCGCTAACTAGCGGGAGCCCGCAGTTCTTC. It encodes CASSLGSLTSGSPQFF. This chain links TRBV7-2 with TRBJ2-1; 11 bases are a match to TRBD2. Germline V CDR1 and CDR2: SGHTA, FQGNSA. The CDR3 covers 16 residues. V was pared by 1 base and J by 12 bases, with 11 bases of the junction left unmatched.

This clonotype was counted many times. V usage is TRBV11-2 and J usage is TRBJ1-2; 7 nucleotides align to TRBD1. V dropped 2 bases and J dropped 8; count of bases not matched to a gene: 2. The germline V gene encodes CDR1 SGHAT and CDR2 FQNNGV. CDR3 length: 12 residues. The CDR3 is CASSLLGGGYTF. The DNA of the CDR3 is TGTGCCAGCAGCTTATTAGGGGGCGGCTACACCTTC.

This clonotype has at least ten counts. The chain is built from TRBV20-1 and TRBJ1-1; D unclear. Germline CDR1 and CDR2: DFQATT and SNEGSKA (reference sequence). This CDR3 region has 18 residues. The ends were cut back, 6 bases at V and 3 bases at J, with 29 bases in the middle. CDR3 in DNA: TGCAGTGCAAACCCGTTGACGAGGCGACGCCCGGAGGACACTGAAGCTTTCTTT. Amino acids: CSANPLTRRRPEDTEAFF.

About this clonotype itself: A read error is likely here: a far larger clone is one base away. The chain carries TRBV6-2 or TRBV6-3 and TRBJ2-2; TRBD1 agrees at 7 bases. Germline values: CDR1 MNHEY, CDR2 SVGEGT. This CDR3 is 14 amino acids long. Here the CDR3 reads CTSSPTGLGGELFF. In DNA form, the CDR3 reads TGTACCAGCAGTCCGACAGGGCTGGGCGGGGAGCTGTTTTTT.

This clonotype was recorded a few times. A much larger clone sits a single nucleotide away, making a read error possible. The J gene is TRBJ2-2, the V gene TRBV10-2; no reliable D call. CDR3 length: 14 amino acids. Germline CDR1 and CDR2: WSHSY and SAAADI. For the CDR3, the DNA is TGCGCCAGCGGTGAGAACTTAAACACCGGGGAGCTGTTTTTT. Translated: CASGENLNTGELFF.

This clonotype showed up many times. The rearrangement joins TRBV3-1 to TRBJ2-5; 7 bases align to TRBD2. Germline assignment: CDR1 LGHDT and CDR2 YNNKEL (reference sequence). This CDR3 contains 18 residues. Trimming took 5 bases from V and 7 from J; bases not matched to a gene: 22. The CDR3, as DNA: TGTGCCAGCAGCGGGGGAGGGTTCTCGGACGGCTCGTACGGGACCCAGTACTTC. The encoded protein is CASSGGGFSDGSYGTQYF.

Many counts were recorded for this clonotype. V gene TRBV28 combines with J gene TRBJ1-1; 11 bases line up with TRBD1. Germline V gene data show CDR1 as MDHEN and CDR2 as SYDVKM. After removal of 10 bases from V and 6 bases from J, the junction contained 19 bases not matched to a gene. This CDR3 has 17 amino acids. CDR3 sequence reads: CAIHTRDRGFTKAEAFF. As DNA, the CDR3 is TGTGCCATCCATACCCGGGACAGGGGGTTCACGAAGGCTGAAGCTTTCTTT.